This T cell receptor beta chain was obtained from a study of shared clonotypes between healthy human individuals. Notes on the study in general: With several donors compared, about 5% of naive CD4 clonotypes were shared.

TCRdb keeps only in-frame clones here, not all; method: immunoSEQ multiplex PCR. Of about 2.4 million clones listed, 85% to 95% are singletons. Note on this clone: What it recognizes is unknown.

The source of this sequence is a man between 18 and 35 years old in good health. Sequencing was carried out using naive CD4+ T cells sorted from blood. Subset noted: CD45RA+ positively selected.

CDR3 DNA: TGTGCCAGCAGCTTAGGCCCGGCGGGGAACACTGAAGCTTTCTTT. Translated: CASSLGPAGNTEAFF. This chain connects TRBV11-2 to TRBJ1-1, with D unresolved. Trimming removed 1 base at V and 1 base at J, with 10 bases between. The germline V gene has CDR1 SGHAT and CDR2 FQNNGV. CDR3 length: 15 residues.